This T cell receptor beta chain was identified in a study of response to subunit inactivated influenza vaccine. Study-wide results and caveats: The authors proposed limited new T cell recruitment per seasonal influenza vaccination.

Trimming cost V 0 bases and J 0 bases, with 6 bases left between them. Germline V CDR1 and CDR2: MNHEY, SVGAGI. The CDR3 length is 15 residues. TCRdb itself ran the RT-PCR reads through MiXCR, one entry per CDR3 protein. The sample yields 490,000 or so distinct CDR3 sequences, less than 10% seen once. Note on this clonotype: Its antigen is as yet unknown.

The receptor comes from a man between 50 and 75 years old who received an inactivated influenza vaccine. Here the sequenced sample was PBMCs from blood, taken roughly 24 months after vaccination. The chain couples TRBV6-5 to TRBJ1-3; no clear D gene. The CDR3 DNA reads TGTGCCAGCAGTTACTCGACGAGCTCTGGAAACACCATATATTTT. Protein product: CASSYSTSSGNTIYF.